A single sample is the source of the 21 T cell receptor beta chains below, sequenced in a study of blood T cell repertoires in COVID-19. Assay: immunoSEQ multiplex PCR; the TCRdb copy retains only in-frame clones and omits some. Among more than 300,000 clones, more than 80% were seen once, and the ten largest hold nearly 6.5%. Sequencing was carried out using peripheral blood. These receptors were collected from a man between 18 and 29 years old who had recovered from COVID-19.

Here the CDR3 reads CASSAGPGHEQYF. The CDR3 nucleotides read TGTGCCAGCAGCGCCGGGCCAGGGCACGAGCAGTACTTC. The rearrangement links TRBV9 to TRBJ2-7, with D perhaps TRBD1 (5 bases). There are 13 residues in the CDR3. Germline V lookup: CDR1 SGDLS, CDR2 YYNGEE. Trimming took 3 bases from V and 5 from J, leaving 12 bases between them.

The chain has TRBV10-2 and TRBJ2-3, with D possibly being TRBD2 (6 bases). This CDR3 region has 16 residues. CDR1 is WSHSY, CDR2 SAAADI, per germline. V was trimmed by 0 bases and J by 4 bases, leaving 14 bases between them. The CDR3 nucleotides are TGCGCCAGCAGTGAGTCATCGAACGGGGGATCAGATACGCAGTATTTT. It specifies CASSESSNGGSDTQYF.

This chain connects TRBV16 to TRBJ2-7; D remains ambiguous. The germline gives CDR1 KGHSY, CDR2 FQNENV. The germline V and J ends were trimmed by 4 bases and 5 bases, with 9 bases remaining between them. The CDR3 has 12 amino acids. The CDR3 bases are TGTGCCAGCAGCCTCTACCCCCACGAGCAGTACTTC. Protein sequence: CASSLYPHEQYF.

CDR3: CASSFAGNEQFF. DNA of the CDR3: TGTGCCAGCAGTTTTGCCGGCAATGAGCAGTTCTTC. This chain uses TRBV6-6 with TRBJ2-1; D unclear. Germline lookup yields CDR1 MNHNY and CDR2 SVGAGI (reference sequence). CDR3 size: 12 residues. Trimming removed 4 bases at V and 6 bases at J, with 7 bases between.

The J gene is TRBJ2-7, the V gene TRBV19; perhaps TRBD1 as D (6 bases). The CDR3 length is 13 residues. Germline V CDR1 and CDR2: LNHDA, SQIVND (reference sequence). V was trimmed by 8 bases and J by 10 bases, leaving 21 bases between them. Written as DNA, the CDR3 is TGTGCCAGTGAAGAAAGGGGACATACGATTCAGTACTTC. As protein: CASEERGHTIQYF.

The V gene is TRBV12-3 or TRBV12-4, the J gene TRBJ2-5, with 7 nucleotides matching TRBD2. V dropped 11 bases and J dropped 2; count of bases not matched to a gene: 8. This CDR3 region has 13 residues. The CDR3 DNA reads as TGTGCCGGACTAGAGACTGGACAAGAGACCCAGTACTTC. It encodes CAGLETGQETQYF.

This clone was observed a few times. The chain has TRBV20-1 and TRBJ2-7; D is undetermined. V was shortened by 5 bases and J by 0 bases, with 11 bases between the two germline ends. Germline V gene sequence: CDR1 DFQATT, CDR2 SNEGSKA (reference sequence). The CDR3 has 13 amino acids. The CDR3 DNA sequence: TGCAGTGCTGGTGACGGGTTCTCCTACGAGCAGTACTTC. Amino acid sequence: CSAGDGFSYEQYF.

The chain links TRBV9 to TRBJ1-1; D is possibly TRBD1 (5 bases). Per the germline V gene, CDR1 is SGDLS and CDR2 is YYNGEE. Trimming took off 4 bases at V and 1 base at J, with 11 bases between the two ends. The CDR3 loop spans 14 amino acids. This CDR3 is CASSPTGGNTEAFF. CDR3 in DNA: TGTGCCAGCAGCCCAACCGGGGGGAACACTGAAGCTTTCTTT.

This rearrangement joins TRBV9 to TRBJ1-2, with TRBD1 identical over 8 bases. V lost 3 bases and J lost 3; bases outside the gene matches: 4. This CDR3 has 14 amino acids. CDR1 is SGDLS, CDR2 YYNGEE, per germline. The CDR3 region has the DNA TGTGCCAGCAGCGGCAGGGGGCTGCACTATGGCTACACCTTC. It encodes CASSGRGLHYGYTF.

This chain uses TRBV18 with TRBJ1-2; no definite D call. The CDR3 totals 12 residues. V was clipped by 3 bases and J by 8 bases, with 10 bases between them. Per the germline V gene, CDR1 is KGHSH and CDR2 is LQKENI. The CDR3 DNA reads TGTGCCAGCTCACCTCGCCGGGAGGGCTACACCTTC. It encodes CASSPRREGYTF.

V and J are TRBV9 and TRBJ1-6; D call uncertain. CDR3 length: 14 amino acids. Germline assignment: CDR1 SGDLS and CDR2 YYNGEE. V dropped 0 bases and J dropped 7 bases, with 8 bases sitting between them. CDR3 sequence reads: CASSVEQKNSPLHF. CDR3 nucleotide sequence: TGTGCCAGCAGCGTAGAACAGAAAAATTCACCCCTCCACTTT.

On this clone itself: The sample has other DNA sequences that encode this CDR3 too. The V call is TRBV3-1 (or the pseudogene TRBV3-2), the J call TRBJ1-3; no clear D gene. The CDR3 is made up of 14 amino acids. The germline V gene encodes CDR1 LGHDT and CDR2 YNNKEL (reference sequence). Trimming removed 4 bases from V and 0 bases from J, with 7 bases in between. CDR3 sequence: CASSPVNSGNTIYF. CDR3 bases: TGTGCCAGCAGCCCGGTGAACTCTGGAAACACCATATATTTT.

The rearrangement joins TRBV20-1 to TRBJ1-6, with D perhaps TRBD1 (5 bases). The CDR3 length is 13 residues. Germline CDR1 reads DFQATT; CDR2 reads SNEGSKA (reference sequence). The germline V and J ends were trimmed by 3 bases and 9 bases, with 12 bases remaining between them. The CDR3 protein is CSASQGSSSPLHF. The CDR3 DNA reads TGCAGTGCTAGTCAGGGTTCCAGTTCACCCCTCCACTTT.

V gene TRBV27 combines with J gene TRBJ2-7, with 7 bases lining up with TRBD1. Germline CDR1 MNHEY, CDR2 SMNVEV (reference sequence). V lost 2 bases and J lost 4; bases outside the gene matches: 5. The CDR3 sequence is 14 residues long. The CDR3 nucleotides are TGTGCCAGCAGTTTAAAGGGGGCCTTATACGAGCAGTACTTC. Amino acid sequence: CASSLKGALYEQYF.

The rearrangement uses TRBV18 and TRBJ2-1, with 11 bases lining up with TRBD2. V was clipped by 4 bases and J by 8 bases; unmatched bases: 7. Germline CDR1 reads KGHSH; CDR2 reads LQKENI. This CDR3 comprises 15 residues. The CDR3 loop is CASSLASGRRDEQFF. Here the CDR3 DNA reads TGTGCCAGCTCACTTGCTAGCGGGAGGAGGGATGAGCAGTTCTTC. The entire variable domain, with the rest obtained from reference TRBV18 and TRBJ2-1, is as follows: NAGVMQNPRHLVRRRGQEARLRCSPMKGHSHVYWYRQLPEEGLKFMVYLQKENIIDESGMPKERFSAEFPKEGPSILRIQQVVRGDSAAYFCASSLASGRRDEQFFGPGTRLTVL.

The gene calls are TRBV7-2 and TRBJ1-1, with D perhaps TRBD1 (6 bases). CDR1 and CDR2 (germline): SGHTA, FQGNSA. Trimming removed 5 bases at V and 5 bases at J, with 18 bases between. This CDR3 region has 15 residues. CDR3 nucleotides: TGTGCCAGCAGCCCGCATCGGGGGGCGGGAACTGAAGCTTTCTTT. Translation gives CASSPHRGAGTEAFF.

V usage is TRBV5-1 and J usage is TRBJ2-3; D is possibly TRBD2 (5 bases). The CDR3 sequence is 15 residues long. In germline, CDR1 is SGHRS, CDR2 YFSETQ. The V end was cut by 2 bases, the J end by 2 bases, with 12 bases between. The CDR3 sequence is CASSFRGFPTDTQYF. The CDR3 DNA sequence: TGCGCCAGCAGCTTTCGGGGTTTTCCCACAGATACGCAGTATTTT. Filled out from reference TRBV5-1 and TRBJ2-3, the complete variable domain reads KAGVTQTPRYLIKTRGQQVTLSCSPISGHRSVSWYQQTPGQGLQFLFEYFSETQRNKGNFPGRFSGRQFSNSRSEMNVSTLELGDSALYLCASSFRGFPTDTQYFGPGTRLTVL.

The CDR3 DNA sequence: TGCGCCAGCAGCCTAACGGCCTTAACAGGGGGGGGTAACTATGGCTACACCTTC. It specifies CASSLTALTGGGNYGYTF. The V and J genes are TRBV4-1 and TRBJ1-2; 8 positions agree with TRBD1. The V and J ends lost 4 bases and 1 base, in that order; junction bases with no gene match: 14. Per the germline V gene, CDR1 is MGHRA and CDR2 is YSYEKL. The CDR3 is 18 amino acids.

This chain uses TRBV5-1 with TRBJ2-4; 8 positions match TRBD1. V was pared by 4 bases and J by 3 bases, with 9 bases of the junction left unmatched. The CDR3 runs 16 residues. CDR1 and CDR2 from the germline V gene are SGHRS and YFSETQ. The CDR3 sequence is CASSPGGISDKNIQYF. The CDR3 DNA reads TGCGCCAGCAGCCCAGGGGGCATATCAGACAAAAACATTCAGTACTTC.

The sample holds one count of this clone. CDR3 sequence (DNA): TGTGCCAGCAGCCTGAGCGGGTCGACCTACAATGAGCAGTTCTTC. Amino acid sequence: CASSLSGSTYNEQFF. The chain recombines TRBV7-3 with TRBJ2-1; D may be TRBD2 (6 bases). This CDR3 is 15 amino acids long. CDR1 and CDR2 (germline): SGHTA, FQGTGA. V lost 5 bases to trimming and J lost 2 bases, with 13 bases between them.

V gene TRBV10-1 combines with J gene TRBJ2-1; 7 bases map to TRBD2. This CDR3 has 16 residues. The germline V gene has CDR1 WNHNN and CDR2 SYGVQD (reference sequence). After removal of 4 bases from V and 0 bases from J, the junction contained 6 bases not matched to a gene. The CDR3 sequence is CASSGQGGDSYNEQFF. CDR3 nucleotide sequence: TGCGCCAGCAGTGGGCAGGGAGGGGACTCCTACAATGAGCAGTTCTTC.